The 20 T cell receptor beta chains listed next were all sequenced from one sample in a study of T cell clonotyping in hematopoietic cell transplantation. Clones were read by immunoSEQ multiplex PCR, and TCRdb kept only the in-frame ones, dropping some. The sample carries fewer than 20,000 clones, 93% recorded once. Time point specified: recipient sample about 28 days before transplant, after cytoreduction. The sample here was peripheral blood mononuclear cells, taken before stem cell transplant. The receptors shown here come from a man between 18 and 29 years old with biphenotypic leukemia. Some clones in this sample may be carry-over from other donors' samples.

The V gene is TRBV28, the J gene TRBJ1-4; D remains ambiguous. CDR1 is MDHEN, CDR2 SYDVKM, per germline. The CDR3 consists of 16 residues. With 7 bases removed from V and 3 bases from J, the gap between germline ends came to 18 bases. This CDR3 is CASTPNSDPANEKLFF. The CDR3 region has the DNA TGTGCCAGCACCCCGAACTCAGACCCGGCTAATGAAAAACTGTTTTTT.

The rearrangement uses TRBV7-2 and TRBJ2-2, with D unclear. Deletions cut 2 bases from V and 1 base from J, with 8 bases between. This CDR3 spans 15 amino acids. The germline gives CDR1 SGHTA, CDR2 FQGNSA. CDR3 sequence (DNA): TGTGCCAGCAGCTTACAGTATGGGAACACCGGGGAGCTGTTTTTT. Translated, it gives CASSLQYGNTGELFF.

The rearrangement links TRBV19 to TRBJ1-1; TRBD1 is a possible D gene (6 bases). Trimming took off 6 bases at V and 8 bases at J, with 16 bases between the two ends. The CDR3 is made up of 13 amino acids. Germline V gene lookup returns CDR1 LNHDA and CDR2 SQIVND (reference sequence). The CDR3 sequence is CASRDAGQPEAFF. Here the CDR3 DNA reads TGTGCCAGTAGGGACGCTGGACAGCCAGAAGCTTTCTTT.

V gene TRBV28 combines with J gene TRBJ1-3; D is undetermined. V gave up 5 bases and J gave up 0 bases, with 14 bases separating them. The germline V gene encodes CDR1 MDHEN and CDR2 SYDVKM. The CDR3 sequence is 16 residues long. The CDR3 spells CASSLGAALSGNTIYF. The CDR3 coding sequence is TGTGCCAGCAGTCTCGGAGCCGCGCTCTCTGGAAACACCATATATTTT.

This chain joins TRBV30 and TRBJ2-4; D may be TRBD1 or TRBD2 (5 bases each). Germline loops: CDR1 GTSNPN, CDR2 SVGIG (reference sequence). The CDR3 contains 14 residues. Between the trimmed V and J ends, which lost 0 bases and 7 bases, there was a span of 13 bases. In DNA, the CDR3 is TGTGCCTGGAGTGTAAACATGGGGGAGAACATTCAGTACTTC. Translating it yields CAWSVNMGENIQYF.

The DNA for the CDR3 is TGTGCCAGTAGTCCAGGGGCCTTGAAAGCTTTCTTT. Translated, it gives CASSPGALKAFF. The chain uses TRBV19 and TRBJ1-1, with a tentative D call TRBD1 (6 bases). Between the trimmed V and J ends, which lost 5 bases and 9 bases, there was a span of 13 bases. CDR1 LNHDA and CDR2 SQIVND come from the germline V gene (reference sequence). The CDR3 is made up of 12 amino acids.

V gene TRBV21-1 combines with J gene TRBJ1-5; the tabulated D call, TRBD1, remains unverified against the DNA. TRBV21-1 is assigned pseudogene status. This CDR3 spans 17 amino acids. CDR3 DNA sequence: TGTGCCAGCAGCAACACGCTGGGACAGGCGGGCAATCAGCCCCAGCATTTT. Translating it yields CASSNTLGQAGNQPQHF.

The V gene is TRBV5-1, the J gene TRBJ2-2; 9 nucleotides line up with TRBD2. There are 17 residues in the CDR3. Germline CDR1 is SGHRS and CDR2 is YFSETQ. With 5 bases clipped from V and 5 bases from J, the junction kept 13 bases outside the gene matches. The CDR3 DNA follows: TGCGCCAGCAGTTTCGATGTGGGTAGCGGGGGAACCGGGGAGCTGTTTTTT. Residues: CASSFDVGSGGTGELFF.

The chain links TRBV10-3 to TRBJ1-5; tentative D call: TRBD1 (5 bases). CDR3 length: 12 amino acids. The V and J ends lost 8 bases and 9 bases respectively, with 14 bases between them. The germline gives CDR1 ENHRY, CDR2 SYGVKD. The CDR3 loop reads CAIGLGDGPQHF. The CDR3 DNA is TGTGCCATCGGTTTGGGGGACGGGCCCCAGCATTTT.

The CDR3 DNA sequence: TGTGCCTGGACGCTTATTGGAGCAAATTCACCCCTCCACTTT. This gives the protein CAWTLIGANSPLHF. This chain joins TRBV30 and TRBJ1-6; no clear D gene. This CDR3 contains 14 residues. Germline V gives CDR1 GTSNPN, CDR2 SVGIG (reference sequence). With 4 bases removed from V and 7 bases from J, the gap between germline ends came to 14 bases.

The V gene is TRBV2, the J gene TRBJ1-5; D call uncertain. Germline assignment: CDR1 SNHLY and CDR2 FYNNEI. The CDR3 is made up of 15 amino acids. V lost 1 base and J lost 4, with 11 bases in between. The CDR3 region is CASSEGGSENQPQHF. In nucleotides, the CDR3 is TGTGCCAGCAGTGAAGGAGGCAGTGAAAATCAGCCCCAGCATTTT.

This rearrangement joins TRBV7-7 to TRBJ1-2; 12 positions match TRBD1. The CDR3 consists of 17 residues. The V and J ends lost 1 base and 3 bases, in that order; junction bases with no gene match: 6. Looked up from germline, CDR1 is SSHAT and CDR2 is FNYEAQ (reference sequence). The CDR3 reads CASSLDRDRGRDYGYTF. CDR3 bases: TGTGCCAGCAGCTTAGACCGGGACAGGGGGCGAGACTATGGCTACACCTTC.

The chain recombines TRBV5-6 with TRBJ2-5, with D uncertain. Germline CDR1 and CDR2: SGHDT and YYEEEE. Trimming removed 1 base at V and 4 bases at J, with 11 bases between. This CDR3 has 14 amino acids. CDR3 DNA sequence: TGTGCCAGCAGCTTGTTCGGCTATCCAGAGACCCAGTACTTC. This encodes CASSLFGYPETQYF.

This clone was observed a handful of times. The V call is TRBV6-1, the J call TRBJ2-2; 7 bases fit TRBD1. The CDR3 is made up of 14 amino acids. Trimming cost V 4 bases and J 5 bases; bases outside gene matches: 4. CDR1 is MNHNS, CDR2 SASEGT, per germline. The CDR3 here is CASSVRQGTGELFF. For the CDR3, the DNA is TGTGCCAGCAGTGTGCGACAGGGAACCGGGGAGCTGTTTTTT.

V gene TRBV27 combines with J gene TRBJ2-2; D is uncertain. Trimming pared 5 bases from V and 3 bases from J, leaving 10 bases between. This CDR3 is built from 14 residues. Per germline, CDR1 MNHEY and CDR2 SMNVEV (reference sequence). CDR3 amino acids: CASSPLRDTGELFF. CDR3 DNA sequence: TGTGCCAGCAGTCCCCTCCGGGACACCGGGGAGCTGTTTTTT.

This clone was recorded once. V gene TRBV28 combines with J gene TRBJ2-5, with a possible D match to TRBD2 (6 bases). The CDR3 is made up of 14 amino acids. The germline V gene has CDR1 MDHEN and CDR2 SYDVKM. V was cut by 4 bases and J by 1 base, with 10 bases left in between. The CDR3 spells CASSSPGVQETQYF. The CDR3 DNA sequence: TGTGCCAGCAGTTCCCCGGGGGTCCAAGAGACCCAGTACTTC.

The rearrangement joins TRBV6-1 to TRBJ2-5; TRBD2 is a possible D gene (6 bases). Trimming removed 5 bases from V and 4 bases from J, with 8 bases in between. The CDR3 covers 12 residues. Germline V gene lookup returns CDR1 MNHNS and CDR2 SASEGT. The CDR3 coding sequence is TGTGCCAGCAGTCAGGGAGGAGAGACCCAGTACTTC. This gives the protein CASSQGGETQYF.

V and J are TRBV6-5 and TRBJ1-5; the D is unclear. V lost 7 bases to trimming and J lost 7 bases, with 11 bases between them. Germline V gene data show CDR1 as MNHEY and CDR2 as SVGAGI. This CDR3 contains 12 residues. The CDR3 sequence is CASTALGQPQHF. The CDR3 DNA follows: TGTGCCAGCACCGCGCTAGGCCAGCCCCAGCATTTT.

The rearrangement uses TRBV1 and TRBJ1-1. TRBV1 is shown as a pseudogene. The CDR3 sequence is 17 residues long. CDR3 sequence (DNA): TGCACCAGCAGCCAAGCTCCGTGGGGGGGCTGGAACACTGAAGCTTTCTTT. It yields the protein CTSSQAPWGGWNTEAFF.

The rearrangement links TRBV30 to TRBJ2-1; TRBD1 aligns across 7 bases. V lost 0 bases and J lost 6; bases outside the gene matches: 11. This CDR3 comprises 16 residues. CDR1 and CDR2 from the germline V gene are GTSNPN and SVGIG (reference sequence). CDR3 protein: CAWSVRLGTDPNEQFF. The CDR3 bases are TGTGCCTGGAGTGTACGGCTGGGGACAGACCCCAATGAGCAGTTCTTC.